This T cell receptor (beta chain) was captured by sequencing in a study of blood T cells in healthy people across ages. In the study overall: About one barcoded beta molecule per two T cells was captured by template switching.

Combining a sample-barcoded 5' primer with a J-beta primer mix, a second PCR ran for 7 to 11 cycles. A 12-random-nucleotide template-switch adaptor tagged each cDNA molecule. In TCRdb, the 5' RACE reads were re-called with MiXCR into one record per CDR3 protein. The sample lists about 730,000 distinct CDR3 sequences, roughly 44% occurring once. The ends were cut back, 6 bases at V and 0 bases at J, with 13 bases in the middle. Germline values: CDR1 DFQATT, CDR2 SNEGSKA (reference sequence). The length of the CDR3 is 14 residues. Findings of the study overall: In long-lived donors, naive CD4+ cell counts and diversity exceeded those of aged donors.

With regard to this clonotype: Its antigen is currently unknown.

This rearrangement joins TRBV20-1 to TRBJ2-3; tentatively, D is TRBD2 (6 bases). The origin of this receptor is a woman aged 55-70 years in good health. The sequencing sample was made of blood. CDR3 DNA sequence: TGCAGTGCGACATTAGCGGAAAGCACAGATACGCAGTATTTT. Protein sequence: CSATLAESTDTQYF.